The 25 T cell receptor beta chains presented below share a single source sample, sequenced in a study of T cell repertoires in cytomegalovirus infection. Each CDR3 protein gets one entry after TCRdb re-called the reads with MiXCR. Found here are a few hundred thousand distinct CDR3 sequences, about a sixth of them singletons; the top ten hold approximately 51%. The sample comprised CD8+ T cells from PBMCs. Receptors were obtained from a human donor in good health (CMV status not recorded). Some clones in this sample may be carry-over from other donors' samples.

This clonotype occurred many times. This chain uses TRBV12-3 or TRBV12-4 with TRBJ2-5; perhaps TRBD2 as D (5 bases). This CDR3 spans 18 amino acids. The germline V and J ends were trimmed by 6 bases and 2 bases, with 25 bases remaining between them. The CDR3 nucleotides are TGTGCCAGCAGGCCATTTCATCTAGGGAGCAAAATACAAGAGACCCAGTACTTC. It translates to CASRPFHLGSKIQETQYF.

This clonotype was seen only a few times. The chain has TRBV9 and TRBJ2-2, with D unclear. Trimming stripped 0 bases from V and 3 bases from J, with 12 bases between. Germline CDR1 SGDLS, CDR2 YYNGEE. The CDR3 sequence is 16 residues long. In DNA, the CDR3 is TGTGCCAGCAGCGTAGAGCTGGTGACCCACACCGGGGAGCTGTTTTTT. As protein: CASSVELVTHTGELFF.

This clonotype was found a few times. The chain recombines TRBV12-3 or TRBV12-4 with TRBJ1-1; D may be TRBD1 (5 bases). This CDR3 contains 15 residues. V was pared by 1 base and J by 2 bases, with 11 bases between. The CDR3 is CASSLVVTANTEAFF. The DNA for the CDR3 is TGTGCCAGCAGTTTAGTAGTGACAGCTAACACTGAAGCTTTCTTT.

This clonotype has only a few counts. This probably arose from a read error, given a far larger clone one base away. The V gene is TRBV7-6, the J gene TRBJ2-7, with D maybe TRBD1 (6 bases). The V gene's germline CDR1 is SGHVS and CDR2 FNYEAQ. V shed 5 bases and J shed 3 bases, with 11 bases lying between them. This CDR3 contains 13 residues. DNA for the CDR3: TGTGCCAGCAGCCCCGCACAGGGCTACGAGCAGTACTTC. It yields the protein CASSPAQGYEQYF.

This clonotype has at least ten counts. The rearrangement joins TRBV6-2 or TRBV6-3 to TRBJ1-1; 9 bases map to TRBD1. This CDR3 comprises 13 residues. Germline values: CDR1 MNHEY, CDR2 SVGEGT. J lost 1 base, V lost 7 bases, and 1 base had no gene match. CDR3 residues: CASTGQGNTEAFF. In DNA, the CDR3 is TGTGCCAGCACGGGACAGGGGAACACTGAAGCTTTCTTT.

This clonotype came up a few times. One end of the junction does not line up with germline, which may come from a read error. The V call is TRBV11-2, the J call TRBJ2-1; D might be TRBD1 (5 bases). The germline gives CDR1 SGHAT, CDR2 FQNNGV. The CDR3 has 17 amino acids. The chain's CDR3 is CVSSLDPQGIGPLQQFF. The CDR3 DNA reads TGTGTCAGCAGCTTAGATCCCCAGGGCATCGGCCCCCTGCAGCAGTTCTTC.

The rearrangement links TRBV29-1 to TRBJ2-7, with D tentatively TRBD1 (6 bases). Trimming stripped 3 bases from V and 3 bases from J, with 9 bases between. The CDR3 loop spans 12 amino acids. Germline CDR1 is SQVTM and CDR2 is ANQGSEA. The CDR3 loop is CSVDRGDYEQYF. DNA for the CDR3: TGCAGCGTTGACAGGGGTGACTACGAGCAGTACTTC.

This chain connects TRBV4-3 to TRBJ2-1; 11 bases are shared with TRBD2. Germline trimming cut 0 bases from V and 8 bases from J; bases unmatched to any gene: 3. CDR3 length equals 15 residues. Looked up from germline, CDR1 is LGHNA and CDR2 is YSLEER. The CDR3 loop is CASSQETSGSDEQFF. The CDR3 nucleotides are TGCGCCAGCAGCCAAGAAACTAGCGGGAGCGATGAGCAGTTCTTC.

The chain uses TRBV29-1 and TRBJ1-1; 7 bases agree with TRBD1. The length of the CDR3 is 12 residues. V gave up 8 bases and J gave up 6 bases; unmatched junction bases: 9. From germline, CDR1 is SQVTM and CDR2 ANQGSEA. The CDR3 nucleotides read TGCAGCATTTTGACAGGGATGGCTGAAGCTTTCTTT. This encodes CSILTGMAEAFF.

The chain has TRBV3-1 and TRBJ2-2, with TRBD2 identical over 9 bases. The CDR3 spans 16 residues. Germline CDR1 and CDR2: LGHDT and YNNKEL (reference sequence). Trimming removed 1 base from V and 3 bases from J; junction bases left unmatched: 3. CDR3: CASSQVASGDTGELFF. CDR3 bases: TGTGCCAGCAGCCAAGTTGCTAGCGGGGACACCGGGGAGCTGTTTTTT.

The sample holds a few counts of this clonotype. V gene TRBV4-1 combines with J gene TRBJ2-1; D not certain. The CDR3 covers 16 residues. Looked up from germline, CDR1 is MGHRA and CDR2 is YSYEKL. V was pared by 1 base and J by 9 bases, with 19 bases between. The CDR3 sequence: CASSQVSKSYLGEQFF. The CDR3 DNA reads TGCGCCAGCAGCCAAGTTTCTAAATCCTACCTAGGTGAGCAGTTCTTC.

The genes are TRBV5-8 and TRBJ1-5; TRBD1 might be the D (5 bases). Trimming took off 1 base at V and 7 bases at J, with 12 bases between the two ends. The CDR3 is made up of 14 amino acids. From germline, CDR1 is SGHTS and CDR2 YDEGEE. The CDR3 nucleotides are TGTGCCAGCAGCTTGTCAGGGTATCGCCAGCCCCAGCATTTT. Its protein is CASSLSGYRQPQHF.

This clonotype was recorded many times. This chain connects TRBV7-8 to TRBJ1-5, with 7 bases that match TRBD1. The CDR3 is 16 residues long. J was trimmed by 1 base and V by 5 bases; bases with no gene match: 8. Germline CDR1 and CDR2: SGHVS and FQNEAQ. The DNA of the CDR3 is TGTGCCAGCAGCACAGACAGGGCTTGGAGCAATCAGCCCCAGCATTTT. Protein: CASSTDRAWSNQPQHF.

This clonotype has more than one count but fewer than ten. The V gene is TRBV5-5, the J gene TRBJ1-1, with D perhaps matching TRBD1 (5 bases). This CDR3 contains 14 residues. The ends were cut back, 4 bases at V and 0 bases at J, with 10 bases in the middle. From germline, CDR1 is SGHKS and CDR2 YYEKEE (reference sequence). The CDR3 loop is CASSLDTMNTEAFF. The CDR3 nucleotides are TGTGCCAGCAGCCTGGACACCATGAACACTGAAGCTTTCTTT.

This clonotype occurred a few times. The V and J genes are TRBV20-1 and TRBJ1-2; D is ambiguous. This CDR3 has 9 amino acids. Germline V gene sequence: CDR1 DFQATT, CDR2 SNEGSKA (reference sequence). V was shortened by 5 bases and J by 6 bases, with 4 bases between the two germline ends. The CDR3 region has the DNA TGCAGTGCTCCGAATGGCTACACCTTC. It yields the protein CSAPNGYTF.

There are a few counts of this clonotype. The chain links TRBV6-1 to TRBJ2-1; tentatively, D is TRBD1 (6 bases). V lost 3 bases and J 6 bases, leaving 9 bases between the germline ends. CDR1 and CDR2 (germline): MNHNS, SASEGT. The CDR3 contains 13 residues. The chain's CDR3 is CASSDGQSNEQFF. The DNA of the CDR3 is TGTGCCAGCAGTGATGGACAGAGCAATGAGCAGTTCTTC.

This clonotype has a count of ten or more. The chain couples TRBV7-2 to TRBJ1-3, with D possibly TRBD1 on 5 matching bases. This CDR3 contains 15 residues. Trimming shortened V by 3 bases and J by 3 bases, and 12 bases separated the two germline ends. The germline V gene encodes CDR1 SGHTA and CDR2 FQGNSA. This CDR3 is CASSLSGMDGNTIYF. The CDR3 coding sequence is TGTGCCAGCAGCTTGTCAGGGATGGATGGAAACACCATATATTTT.

In this sample, this clonotype turned up many times. In nucleotides, the CDR3 is TGTGCCAGCAGCTTACACGGGGGCCAAGAGACCCAGTACTTC. Residues: CASSLHGGQETQYF. The chain has TRBV7-9 and TRBJ2-5, with D possibly TRBD2 on 6 matching bases. The germline V and J ends were trimmed by 2 bases and 1 base, with 8 bases remaining between them. The CDR3 is 14 residues long. Germline V lookup: CDR1 SEHNR, CDR2 FQNEAQ (reference sequence).

The chain couples TRBV5-1 to TRBJ2-7; TRBD1 is a possible D gene (6 bases). V lost 1 base to trimming and J lost 0 bases, with 17 bases between them. Germline lookup yields CDR1 SGHRS and CDR2 YFSETQ. The length of the CDR3 is 17 residues. CDR3 sequence: CASSLPRDTESSYEQYF. CDR3 bases: TGCGCCAGCAGCTTGCCACGGGACACGGAAAGCTCCTACGAGCAGTACTTC.

In its sample, this clonotype was seen many times. The CDR3 nucleotides are TGTGCCAGCAGTTTGGTAATGGGACAGAGGAGTGAGCAGTTCTTC. It specifies CASSLVMGQRSEQFF. This chain joins TRBV28 and TRBJ2-1; 7 bases are a match to TRBD1. Germline CDR1 and CDR2: MDHEN and SYDVKM. The CDR3 consists of 15 residues. V was pared by 3 bases and J by 9 bases, with 11 bases of the junction left unmatched.

CDR3 nucleotides: TGTGCCAGCAGTTTGGGGGGGGGTAGAAATTCACCCCTCCACTTT. Translated, it gives CASSLGGGRNSPLHF. The chain recombines TRBV12-3 or TRBV12-4 with TRBJ1-6; D is possibly TRBD1 (5 bases). The length of the CDR3 is 15 residues. Trimming shortened V by 3 bases and J by 7 bases, and 13 bases separated the two germline ends.

The J gene is TRBJ2-7, the V gene TRBV20-1; D is ambiguous. The V gene lost 0 bases and the J gene lost 0 bases, with 6 bases spanning the gap. Per germline, CDR1 DFQATT and CDR2 SNEGSKA (reference sequence). The CDR3 covers 13 residues. The CDR3: CSAREGSSYEQYF. The CDR3 coding sequence is TGCAGTGCTAGAGAGGGGTCCTCCTACGAGCAGTACTTC.

There are a few counts of this clonotype. The V and J genes are TRBV5-1 and TRBJ1-1; 10 bases fit TRBD1. V shed 3 bases, J shed 1 base, and the junction held 0 bases outside the gene matches. This CDR3 spans 14 amino acids. Germline-derived CDR1 and CDR2 are SGHRS and YFSETQ. CDR3 in DNA: TGCGCCAGCAGCTGGGACAGGGGGAACACTGAAGCTTTCTTT. Its protein product is CASSWDRGNTEAFF.

The chain uses TRBV28 and TRBJ2-7; D is perhaps TRBD1 (5 bases). Deletions cut 8 bases from V and 2 bases from J, with 16 bases between. CDR1 MDHEN and CDR2 SYDVKM come from the germline V gene. This CDR3 comprises 14 residues. The CDR3 nucleotides are TGTGCCAGCCGGTCTGCAGGGAATACCTACGAGCAGTACTTC. Its translation: CASRSAGNTYEQYF.

J is TRBJ2-7 and V is TRBV12-3 or TRBV12-4, with D possibly TRBD1 on 6 matching bases. This CDR3 spans 14 amino acids. Between the trimmed V and J ends, which lost 5 bases and 5 bases, there was a span of 16 bases. CDR3: CASSRTGQGNEQYF. The CDR3 nucleotides read TGTGCCAGCAGTCGGACGGGGCAGGGGAACGAGCAGTACTTC.